What follows are 11 T cell receptor beta chains derived from one specimen sequenced in a study of T-cell memory formation after mild COVID-19. TCRdb processed the 5' RACE reads anew with MiXCR; each CDR3 protein has one entry. The table shows hundreds of thousands of distinct CDR3 sequences, with about a fifth occurring only once. The sample comprised PBMCs or a T cell subset sorted from them (not recorded which). The receptors here all came from an adult woman who had mild COVID-19 (a few samples of this study predate the infection). Cell type and time point are not known.

This clonotype was seen a few times. This chain links TRBV6-1 with TRBJ1-1, with TRBD1 identical over 8 bases. V lost 6 bases and J lost 6; bases outside the gene matches: 12. This CDR3 is built from 15 residues. Germline V gene data show CDR1 as MNHNS and CDR2 as SASEGT. The DNA of the CDR3 is TGTGCCAGCAGCGCCACAGGGGGGGGTAGCCCTGAAGCTTTCTTT. It encodes CASSATGGGSPEAFF.

The gene calls are TRBV4-1 and TRBJ2-3, with 8 bases identical to TRBD2. CDR1 is MGHRA, CDR2 YSYEKL, per germline. The CDR3 has 16 residues. The trim removed 0 bases at V and 2 bases at J, leaving 4 bases unmatched. CDR3 DNA sequence: TGCGCCAGCAGCCAAGATCGACTAGCGTTCACAGATACGCAGTATTTT. Its protein is CASSQDRLAFTDTQYF.

The rearrangement joins TRBV5-1 to TRBJ1-1, with 9 nucleotides matching TRBD1. The CDR3 length is 14 residues. Trimming took 4 bases from V and 6 from J; bases not matched to a gene: 7. CDR1 and CDR2 from the germline V gene are SGHRS and YFSETQ. CDR3 sequence reads: CASSTGRDRAEAFF. CDR3 nucleotide sequence: TGCGCCAGCAGCACCGGACGGGACAGGGCTGAAGCTTTCTTT.

This sequence joins TRBV25-1 and TRBJ1-2, with D unclear. Between the trimmed V and J ends, which lost 4 bases and 3 bases, there was a span of 9 bases. Germline V gene sequence: CDR1 MGHDK, CDR2 SYGVNS. The CDR3 runs to 13 residues. CDR3 nucleotide sequence: TGTGCCAGCAGTGTAACGGGGTACTATGGCTACACCTTC. Translated: CASSVTGYYGYTF.

This clonotype was seen a single time. The chain employs TRBV7-9 and TRBJ1-2; 7 positions match TRBD1. V gave up 6 bases and J gave up 0 bases; unmatched junction bases: 10. CDR1 is SEHNR and CDR2 is FQNEAQ in the germline V gene (reference sequence). The CDR3 length is 16 residues. The CDR3 DNA follows: TGTGCCAGCAGTCAAACGGACAGGAACTCTAACTATGGCTACACCTTC. Amino acid sequence: CASSQTDRNSNYGYTF. Combining the CDR3 with reference TRBV7-9 and TRBJ1-2 gives the whole variable domain DTGVSQNPRHKITKRGQNVTFRCDPISEHNRLYWYRQTLGQGPEFLTYFQNEAQLEKSRLLSDRFSAERPKGSFSTLEIQRTEQGDSAMYLCASSQTDRNSNYGYTFGSGTRLTVV.

This clonotype was observed a handful of times. The rearrangement uses TRBV4-2 and TRBJ1-3, with TRBD1 as a possible D gene (5 bases). V was trimmed by 0 bases and J by 0 bases, leaving 9 bases between them. CDR3 length equals 16 residues. The germline V gene encodes CDR1 LGHNA and CDR2 YNFKEQ. The CDR3 DNA follows: TGTGCCAGCAGCCAAGAGGGACGGGTCTCTGGAAACACCATATATTTT. Its translation: CASSQEGRVSGNTIYF.

The V call is TRBV4-1, the J call TRBJ1-1, with D perhaps matching TRBD1 (5 bases). The CDR3 is 15 amino acids. From germline, CDR1 is MGHRA and CDR2 YSYEKL. Trimming pared 5 bases from V and 3 bases from J, leaving 16 bases between. CDR3 in amino acids: CASSLQGGVDTEAFF. The CDR3 DNA reads as TGCGCCAGCAGCTTGCAGGGCGGGGTGGACACTGAAGCTTTCTTT.

The V gene is TRBV20-1, the J gene TRBJ2-7; no clear D gene. Trimming pared 0 bases from V and 4 bases from J, leaving 7 bases between. CDR3 length: 12 residues. The V gene's germline CDR1 is DFQATT and CDR2 SNEGSKA (reference sequence). CDR3 in amino acids: CSARDSRYEQYF. CDR3 coding DNA: TGCAGTGCTAGAGATTCCCGGTACGAGCAGTACTTC.

This chain joins TRBV29-1 and TRBJ2-1, with a possible D match to TRBD1 (6 bases). With 5 bases removed from V and 5 bases from J, the gap between germline ends came to 16 bases. The CDR3 has 14 residues. The germline gives CDR1 SQVTM, CDR2 ANQGSEA. The CDR3 DNA reads as TGCAGCGTTCGGGGACAAGCAGGGGACAATGAGCAGTTCTTC. Translation gives CSVRGQAGDNEQFF.

This rearrangement joins TRBV5-1 to TRBJ1-4, with 7 nucleotides matching TRBD1. The germline gives CDR1 SGHRS, CDR2 YFSETQ. V lost 2 bases and J lost 6; bases outside the gene matches: 7. The CDR3 is made up of 15 amino acids. Written as DNA, the CDR3 is TGCGCCAGCAGCTTCGAAGGGGGCGTCGATGAAAAACTGTTTTTT. It specifies CASSFEGGVDEKLFF.

This chain links TRBV20-1 with TRBJ1-1; 8 positions agree with TRBD1. V lost 3 bases and J lost 5; bases outside the gene matches: 5. Germline V gene data show CDR1 as DFQATT and CDR2 as SNEGSKA (reference sequence). The CDR3 runs to 13 residues. Here the CDR3 reads CSARDRVKTEAFF. The CDR3 DNA is TGCAGTGCTAGGGACAGGGTAAAAACTGAAGCTTTCTTT.